This T cell receptor beta chain was obtained from a study of regulatory T cells in long-lasting Graves disease. Time point of the sample: persistent/refractory GD, antithyroid drugs over 5 years with positive TRAb. The TCR library was made from RNA that had been extracted from PBMCs in TRIzol. The V end lost 4 bases, the J end lost 0 bases, and 12 bases lay between the germline ends. CDR1 SQVTM and CDR2 ANQGSEA come from the germline V gene. This CDR3 has 14 residues. Construction of the TCR beta libraries employed iRepertoire HTBI primers in conjunction with Arm-PCR of CDR3 regions. TCRdb re-called the multiplex PCR reads with MiXCR, one entry per CDR3 protein. Here the sample spans around 460,000 distinct CDR3 sequences, around a fifth being singletons.

The gene calls are TRBV29-1 and TRBJ1-1; no clear D. The receptor was derived from a female donor with Graves disease. The material sequenced was peripheral blood mononuclear cells (PBMCs), taken when the disease was refractory, from a patient treated with antithyroid drugs. DNA of the CDR3: TGCAGCGTTGTACGAACAGCAATGAACACTGAAGCTTTCTTT. Amino acid sequence: CSVVRTAMNTEAFF.